This is a list of T cell receptor beta chains from one sample in a study of cytomegalovirus exposure and HLA in healthy donors. Profiled with immunoSEQ multiplex PCR; TCRdb holds only in-frame clones, not every one. The sample holds 140,000 or so clones, around 82% seen once. Sequencing was carried out using PBMCs. These receptors were obtained from a female donor in good health and CMV-seronegative. CDR3s include the opening cysteine and the closing phenylalanine or tryptophan. A D gene is named only where the DNA matches it firmly. The listing skips clone size in some rows; elsewhere it reads once, few, many or a size class.

clone_size | j_call | d_call | cdr3_length | v_call | cdr3_nt | cdr3_aa
NA | TRBJ2-4 | NA | 14 | TRBV6-5 | TGTGCCAGCAGTTACGGGGGCGGCAAAAACATTCAGTACTTC | CASSYGGGKNIQYF
NA | TRBJ2-1 | TRBD2 | 18 | TRBV30 | TGTGCCTGGAGCCCTCTTCTCGCGGGAGCAACTCCCTACAATGAGCAGTTCTTC | CAWSPLLAGATPYNEQFF
NA | TRBJ2-2 | TRBD2 | 17 | TRBV25-1 | TGTGCCAGCAGTGAATTGGGGCGGGAGAGAAACACCGGGGAGCTGTTTTTT | CASSELGRERNTGELFF
NA | TRBJ2-5 | NA | 14 | TRBV4-1 | TGCGCCAGCAGCCGCGATCTATACGCGGAGACCCAGTACTTC | CASSRDLYAETQYF
NA | TRBJ2-7 | TRBD1 | 15 | TRBV28 | TGTGCCAGCAGTTTAGGGGACAGATTATCCTACGAGCAGTACTTC | CASSLGDRLSYEQYF
once | TRBJ2-1 | NA | 17 | TRBV14 | TGTGCCAGCAGCCAAGTCCCTCGGGGGGCCCAGTCCAATGAGCAGTTCTTC | CASSQVPRGAQSNEQFF
NA | TRBJ2-3 | TRBD2 | 16 | TRBV7-8 | TGTGCCAGCAGCTTAACCCTAGCGGGAGGTACAGATACGCAGTATTTT | CASSLTLAGGTDTQYF
NA | TRBJ2-1 | NA | 14 | TRBV9 | TGTGCCAGCAGCGTAGGGACCAGGGACAATGAGCAGTTCTTC | CASSVGTRDNEQFF
NA | TRBJ1-5 | TRBD1 | 14 | TRBV7-2 | TGTGCCAGCAGCTGGACAGGGGGCAATCAGCCCCAGCATTTT | CASSWTGGNQPQHF
NA | TRBJ2-7 | NA | 14 | TRBV5-5 | TGTGCCAGCAGCTTGCCCGGAGGAATCTACGAGCAGTACTTC | CASSLPGGIYEQYF
NA | TRBJ1-4 | TRBD1 | 15 | TRBV19 | TGTGCCAGTAGACATATGAGGACAGGGGATGAAAAACTGTTTTTT | CASRHMRTGDEKLFF
NA | TRBJ2-1 | TRBD2 | 17 | TRBV4-1 | TGCGCCAGCAGCCAAGATCAGCGGGGGGCCCGCGGGCTAGAGCAGTTCTTC | CASSQDQRGARGLEQFF
NA | TRBJ1-2 | NA | 14 | TRBV25-1 | TGTGCCAGCAGTTCAAAGAGGGTGGGCTATGGCTACACCTTC | CASSSKRVGYGYTF
NA | TRBJ2-5 | NA | 14 | TRBV6-1 | TGTGCCAGCAGGCTGTACGGTGGAGAGGAGACCCAGTACTTC | CASRLYGGEETQYF
NA | TRBJ2-2 | NA | 15 | TRBV21-1 | TGTGCCAGCAGTCGGGACAGAAGTTACACCGGGGAGCTGTTTTTT | CASSRDRSYTGELFF
NA | TRBJ1-2 | TRBD1 | 12 | TRBV10-1 | TGCGCCACCTATGACAGGGACTATGGCTACACCTTC | CATYDRDYGYTF
NA | TRBJ1-2 | TRBD1 | 13 | TRBV28 | TGTGCCAGCAGGGAAGGGACAGCCTATGGCTACACCTTC | CASREGTAYGYTF
NA | TRBJ2-6 | NA | 16 | TRBV7-9 | TGTGCCAGCAGCAGCAGAAACAGGGCTGGGGCCAACGTCCTGACTTTC | CASSSRNRAGANVLTF
NA | TRBJ2-1 | TRBD1 | 14 | TRBV6-1 | TGTGCCAGCCGCCGGGACAGGGACTACAATGAGCAGTTCTTC | CASRRDRDYNEQFF
NA | TRBJ1-1 | NA | 14 | TRBV30 | TGTGCCTGGACTGGTGGGGCTTCGAATGCTGAAGCTTTCTTT | CAWTGGASNAEAFF
NA | TRBJ2-1 | TRBD2 | 17 | TRBV5-1 | TGCGCCAGCAGCCATACCACTAGCGGAGGCTCCTACAATGAGCAGTTCTTC | CASSHTTSGGSYNEQFF
NA | TRBJ1-2 | NA | 17 | TRBV27 | TGTGCCAGCAGCCCCCAGAGAGGGGGGGCCCCGAACTATGGCTACACCTTC | CASSPQRGGAPNYGYTF
NA | TRBJ2-2 | NA | 16 | TRBV18 | TGTGCCAGCTCACCGCGGCCGGGACAGAACACCGGGGAGCTGTTTTTT | CASSPRPGQNTGELFF
NA | TRBJ2-3 | NA | 14 | TRBV28 | TGTGCCAGCAGTTTTAGGCTAGTGGCAGATACGCAGTATTTT | CASSFRLVADTQYF
NA | TRBJ2-7 | TRBD2 | 15 | TRBV28 | TGTGCCAGCAGTTTAACGGGGACTAGCGGGTACGAGCAGTACTTC | CASSLTGTSGYEQYF
NA | TRBJ2-2 | TRBD2 | 16 | TRBV4-1 | TGCGCCAGCAGCCAAGATACCAGCGGGAGGTATAAGGAGCTGTTTTTT | CASSQDTSGRYKELFF
once | TRBJ1-2 | TRBD1 | 13 | TRBV10-3 | TGTGCCATCAGAACGACAGGGGTGAATGGCTACACCTTC | CAIRTTGVNGYTF
NA | TRBJ2-6 | NA | 21 | TRBV2 | TGTGCCAGCAGTGAATCAAAGAGGGACATCTCTTTGGGGGAAAGGGCCAACGTCCTGACTTTC | CASSESKRDISLGERANVLTF
NA | TRBJ1-1 | TRBD1 | 15 | TRBV29-1 | TGCAGCGTTATTCCCTACGGGACAGGGGGGACTGAAGCTTTCTTT | CSVIPYGTGGTEAFF
few | TRBJ2-7 | TRBD1 | 16 | TRBV7-9 | TGTGCCAGCAGCCCAAGGCTACAGGGGGCATTGGACGAGCAGTACTTC | CASSPRLQGALDEQYF
once | TRBJ2-2 | TRBD2 | 13 | TRBV5-1 | TGCGCCAGCAGCCTAGCGGGGACCGGGGAGCTGTTTTTT | CASSLAGTGELFF
NA | TRBJ1-5 | NA | 20 | TRBV11-3 | TGTGCCAGCAGCTTAGATCCCCAAAGGTCCAGACACAATAGCAATCAGCCCCAGCATTTT | CASSLDPQRSRHNSNQPQHF
NA | TRBJ2-2 | TRBD1 | 15 | TRBV7-6 | TGTGCCAGCAGTCCACAGGGGCCGGACACCGGGGAGCTGTTTTTT | CASSPQGPDTGELFF
NA | TRBJ1-5 | NA | 15 | TRBV30 | TGTGCCTGGAGTCGTGACTTAAATAGCAATCAGCCCCAGCATTTT | CAWSRDLNSNQPQHF
NA | TRBJ1-2 | NA | 15 | TRBV6-6 | TGTGCCAGCAGTTATGAGCTTGGACCGAGCGGGGGCTACACCTTC | CASSYELGPSGGYTF
NA | TRBJ1-1 | TRBD1 | 14 | TRBV5-1 | TGCGCCAGCAGCTCGAAGGGACAGGACACTGAAGCTTTCTTT | CASSSKGQDTEAFF
NA | TRBJ2-1 | NA | 18 | TRBV4-1 | TGCGCCAGCAGCCCCCTACCTACGCGGGGCGGCTCCTACAATGAGCAGTTCTTC | CASSPLPTRGGSYNEQFF
NA | TRBJ1-4 | TRBD1 | 15 | TRBV25-1 | TGTGCCAGCAGTAGAATGACAGGGGCTAATGAAAAACTGTTTTTT | CASSRMTGANEKLFF
NA | TRBJ1-2 | TRBD1 | 13 | TRBV27 | TGTGCCAGCAGACACACAGGGGGCTATGGCTACACCTTC | CASRHTGGYGYTF